The sequence of this T cell receptor beta chain was determined in a study of CD8+CD57+ T cells in acquired aplastic anemia. Whole-study findings and limits: The number of CD8+ CDR3 sequences shared by patients and controls was around 30. CD8+ Simpson's diversity showed no significant patient-control difference.

On this clonotype: Its antigen is unknown.

CDR3 size: 15 residues. Germline V gene sequence: CDR1 SEHNR, CDR2 FQNEAQ (reference sequence). The V segment lost 4 bases and the J segment 7 bases; nucleotides outside the gene matches: 12. Individuals selected for sequencing had exhibited CD8+CD57+ cell expansion on flow cytometry. There was no therapy given to any patient before the blood sampling took place. Genomic DNA served as template for TCR beta VDJ and CDR3 profiling. From the reads, TCRdb called clonotypes with MiXCR, one entry per CDR3 protein. The sample lists about 220,000 distinct CDR3 sequences; approximately 45% were seen once. This TCR was recovered from a human donor with aplastic anemia. The chain joins TRBV7-9 to TRBJ2-7, with 8 bases aligning to TRBD1. The sample consisted of sorted CD4+, CD8+, or CD8+CD57+ T cells (not recorded which) from PBMCs. The CDR3 nucleotides are TGTGCCAGCAGCTCAAAGGGGCAGGGGGCGGGGGAGCAGTACTTC. Translated, it gives CASSSKGQGAGEQYF.